This T cell receptor beta chain was identified in a study of spatial heterogeneity in lung cancer. The CDR3 runs to 13 residues. J was trimmed by 5 bases and V by 5 bases; bases with no gene match: 5. CDR1 and CDR2 (germline): SGHVS, FQNEAQ. TCRdb recomputed calls from the 5' RACE reads with MiXCR, one row per CDR3 protein. The table shows roughly 10,000 distinct CDR3 sequences, with roughly 25% occurring only once. Time point in this sample: sample taken at primary tumor resection. Whole RNA from tumor, nontumor lung or frozen PBMC was sequenced unsorted. The material was PBMCs, obtained at surgery. This clonotype was obtained from a female donor with early-stage non-small cell lung cancer. This chain joins TRBV7-8 and TRBJ1-2; TRBD1 matches at 7 bases. As DNA, the CDR3 is TGTGCCAGCAGCCCGGGACAGCTATATGGCTACACCTTC. Its translation: CASSPGQLYGYTF.